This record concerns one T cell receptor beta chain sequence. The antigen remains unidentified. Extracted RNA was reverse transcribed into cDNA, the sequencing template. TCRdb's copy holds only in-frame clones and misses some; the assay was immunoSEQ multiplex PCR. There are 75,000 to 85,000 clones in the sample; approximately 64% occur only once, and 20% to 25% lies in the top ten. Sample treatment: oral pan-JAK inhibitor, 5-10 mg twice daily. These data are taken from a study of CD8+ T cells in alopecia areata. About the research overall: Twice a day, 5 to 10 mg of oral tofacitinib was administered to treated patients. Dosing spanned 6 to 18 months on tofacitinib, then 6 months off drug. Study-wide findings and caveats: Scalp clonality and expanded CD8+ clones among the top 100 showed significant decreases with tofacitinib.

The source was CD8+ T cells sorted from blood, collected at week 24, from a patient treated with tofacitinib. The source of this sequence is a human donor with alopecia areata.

The CDR3 sequence is CASSILAGGEQFF. The CDR3 DNA is TGTGCCAGTAGTATACTAGCGGGAGGTGAGCAGTTCTTC. This chain links TRBV19 with TRBJ2-1, with TRBD2 identical over 11 bases. V was clipped by 2 bases and J by 9 bases; unmatched bases: 0. Germline CDR1 and CDR2: LNHDA and SQIVND (reference sequence). There are 13 residues in the CDR3.